What follows are 4 T cell receptor beta chains derived from one specimen sequenced in a study of low-dose radiotherapy and immunotherapy resistance in tumors. As to time point: before trial treatment. With TRAV- and TRBV-specific primers, first-strand cDNA was made, covering the alpha and beta chains. Amplification of TCRs used a constant-region primer and V-primer adapter for 20 PCR cycles. TCRdb passed the reads through MiXCR, listing each CDR3 protein once. The table has tens of thousands of distinct CDR3 sequences, about 18% seen once. The sample here was PBMCs, taken before treatment. The receptors were sampled from a male donor with prostate cancer.

A note on this clonotype: This may stem from a read error, because a much larger clone lies one nucleotide away. This chain connects TRBV20-1 to TRBJ2-7; maybe TRBD2 (5 bases). The germline gives CDR1 DFQATT, CDR2 SNEGSKA (reference sequence). The CDR3 has 15 amino acids. Trimming took off 7 bases at V and 3 bases at J, with 22 bases between the two ends. The CDR3 reads CSVPSRASRGYEQYF. The DNA for the CDR3 is TGCAGTGTACCCTCCCGTGCCTCCCGGGGCTACGAGCAGTACTTC.

This clonotype has at least ten counts. The chain recombines TRBV11-2 with TRBJ2-1; D uncertain. The V gene lost 0 bases and the J gene lost 12 bases, with 15 bases spanning the gap. The germline V gene encodes CDR1 SGHAT and CDR2 FQNNGV. This CDR3 has 14 amino acids. CDR3 in DNA: TGTGCCAGCAGCTTAGATCGGTTAAAAATTCGGCAGTTCTTC. This gives the protein CASSLDRLKIRQFF.

Ten or more counts support this clonotype. The gene calls are TRBV11-2 and TRBJ2-1; no firm D call. Germline V gives CDR1 SGHAT, CDR2 FQNNGV. Trimming left V 0 bases short and J 5 bases short, with 8 bases between. The length of the CDR3 is 14 residues. CDR3 amino acids: CASSLEYENNEQFF. The CDR3, as DNA: TGTGCCAGCAGCTTAGAATATGAGAACAATGAGCAGTTCTTC.

This clonotype was observed many times. The chain has TRBV6-2 or TRBV6-3 and TRBJ2-7; the D gene is possibly TRBD1 (6 bases). V was shortened by 5 bases and J by 7 bases, with 18 bases between the two germline ends. The CDR3 runs to 14 residues. Germline CDR1 and CDR2: MNHEY and SVGEGT. For the CDR3, the DNA is TGTGCCAGCAGTACGGGACATAATTTGGATGAGCAGTACTTC. The encoded protein is CASSTGHNLDEQYF.